This T cell receptor (beta chain) appears in the sequencing data of a study of response to subunit inactivated influenza vaccine (dated by TCRdb to the late 2010s). About the investigation overall: To follow how T cells responded to a trivalent subunit inactivated influenza vaccine, the researchers relied on deep quantitative profiling of the T cell receptor repertoire.

The library was obtained by RT-PCR. The sequencing machine was an Illumina HiSeq 2500. Clones were called with MiXCR by TCRdb after fastp trimmed the public reads at Q25, and only in-frame beta chains were retained. CDR3 protein duplicates are merged, each entry listing the most common genes and DNA. This sample is represented by about 700,000 distinct CDR3 sequences; around 15% of them were singletons. Approximately 7.6% of the sample is taken by the ten largest. The paper's findings and limits, for the study overall: According to the authors, only a limited number of new T cells may be recruited by each seasonal influenza vaccination.

From cysteine to phenylalanine, the CDR3 is 14 amino acids long. Left in the record is the CDR3 DNA by itself, 42 bases read in frame from the first base. V drops 3 bases and J drops 2 bases, leaving 8 bases in between. CDR1 and CDR2 were assigned from the germline V gene as MDHEN and SYDVKM. This clonotype was seen only a few times. Its antigen remains unidentified. Base qualities are missing; no much larger clone stands one base away. Sequenced here: PBMCs from blood, sampled around two weeks before vaccination. The chain employs TRBV28 and TRBJ2-1; the D segment could be TRBD1, given 6 matching bases. The origin of this receptor is a man aged 50-59 years who received an inactivated influenza vaccine. Donor details come from another sample of the same person, matched by shared clones. The CDR3 has the sequence CASSLGAPYNEQFF. DNA sequence: TGTGCCAGCAGTTTGGGGGCACCCTACAATGAGCAGTTCTTC.